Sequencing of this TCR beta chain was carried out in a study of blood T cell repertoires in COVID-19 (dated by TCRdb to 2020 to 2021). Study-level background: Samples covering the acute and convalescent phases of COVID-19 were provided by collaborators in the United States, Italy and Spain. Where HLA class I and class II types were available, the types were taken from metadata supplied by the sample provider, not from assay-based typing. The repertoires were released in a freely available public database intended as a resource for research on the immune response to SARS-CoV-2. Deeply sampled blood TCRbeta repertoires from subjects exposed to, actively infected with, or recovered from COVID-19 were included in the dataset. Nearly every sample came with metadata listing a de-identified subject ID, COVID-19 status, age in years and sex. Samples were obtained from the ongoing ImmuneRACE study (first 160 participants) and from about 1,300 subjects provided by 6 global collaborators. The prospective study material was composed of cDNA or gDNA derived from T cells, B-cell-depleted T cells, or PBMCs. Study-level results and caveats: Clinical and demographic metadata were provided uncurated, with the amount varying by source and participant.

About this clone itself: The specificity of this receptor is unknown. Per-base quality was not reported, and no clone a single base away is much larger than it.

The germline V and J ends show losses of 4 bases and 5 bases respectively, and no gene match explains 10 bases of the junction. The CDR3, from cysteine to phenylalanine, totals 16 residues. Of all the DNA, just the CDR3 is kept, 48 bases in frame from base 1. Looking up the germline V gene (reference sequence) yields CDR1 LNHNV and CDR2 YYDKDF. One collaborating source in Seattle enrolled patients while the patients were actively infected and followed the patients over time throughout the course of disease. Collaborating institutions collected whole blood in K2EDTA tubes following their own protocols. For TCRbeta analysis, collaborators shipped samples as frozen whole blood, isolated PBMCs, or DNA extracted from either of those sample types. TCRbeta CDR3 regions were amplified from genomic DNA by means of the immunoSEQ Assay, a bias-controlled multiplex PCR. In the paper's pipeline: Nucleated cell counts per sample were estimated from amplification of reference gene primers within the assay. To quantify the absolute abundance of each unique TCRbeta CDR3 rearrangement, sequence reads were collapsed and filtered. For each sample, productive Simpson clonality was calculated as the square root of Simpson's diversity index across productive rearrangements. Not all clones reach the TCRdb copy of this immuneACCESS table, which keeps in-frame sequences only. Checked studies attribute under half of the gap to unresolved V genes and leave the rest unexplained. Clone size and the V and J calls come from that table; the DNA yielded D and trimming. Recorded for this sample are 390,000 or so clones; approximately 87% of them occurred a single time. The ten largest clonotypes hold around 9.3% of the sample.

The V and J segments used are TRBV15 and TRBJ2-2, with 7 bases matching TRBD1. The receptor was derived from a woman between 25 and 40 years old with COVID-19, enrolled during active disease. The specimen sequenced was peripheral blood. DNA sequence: TGTGCCACCAGCAAACCGGGACAGCGCGAAACCGGGGAGCTGTTTTTT. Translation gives CATSKPGQRETGELFF.